A single sample is the source of the 8 T cell receptor beta chains below, sequenced in a study of blood T cell repertoires in COVID-19. The protocol was immunoSEQ multiplex PCR, while the TCRdb copy is restricted to in-frame clones and leaves out a portion. The table lists about 28,000 clones, more than 65% of them singletons. The sample taken for sequencing was peripheral blood. These receptors were taken from an older woman with acute or convalescent COVID-19.

The rearrangement uses TRBV4-1 and TRBJ2-7, with TRBD1 matching over 10 bases. There are 16 residues in the CDR3. V lost 1 base, J lost 4 bases, and 7 bases stayed unmatched. Germline lookup yields CDR1 MGHRA and CDR2 YSYEKL. Here the CDR3 reads CASSQARDRGRYEQYF. DNA of the CDR3: TGCGCCAGCAGCCAAGCCCGGGACAGGGGACGGTACGAGCAGTACTTC.

This clone is a singleton in its sample. This chain links TRBV13 with TRBJ2-5; a possible D gene is TRBD1 (5 bases). This CDR3 spans 15 amino acids. The germline gives CDR1 PRHDT, CDR2 FYEKMQ (reference sequence). The germline V and J ends were trimmed by 1 base and 1 base, with 10 bases remaining between them. The CDR3 DNA is TGTGCCAGCAGCTTAGTCTGGGGCAGCCAAGAGACCCAGTACTTC. Translating gives CASSLVWGSQETQYF.

The V and J genes are TRBV7-3 and TRBJ2-3, with a possible D match to TRBD2 (5 bases). The CDR3 is made up of 13 amino acids. V shed 3 bases and J shed 6 bases, with 10 bases lying between them. CDR1 is SGHTA, CDR2 FQGTGA, per germline. The CDR3 DNA follows: TGTGCCAGCAGCTTCAGCGGCGGCGATACGCAGTATTTT. This sequence encodes CASSFSGGDTQYF.

This CDR3 is CASSDRGQGRNEQFF. The CDR3 region has the DNA TGTGCCAGCAGCGACAGAGGGCAGGGGCGGAATGAGCAGTTCTTC. The chain has TRBV6-5 and TRBJ2-1, with D perhaps TRBD1 (6 bases). Trimming took 6 bases from V and 7 from J, leaving 19 bases between them. Germline lookup yields CDR1 MNHEY and CDR2 SVGAGI. This CDR3 comprises 15 residues.

The V and J genes are TRBV7-8 and TRBJ2-3; 12 bases map to TRBD2. The CDR3 runs 18 residues. Trimming removed 2 bases from V and 6 bases from J; junction bases left unmatched: 12. Germline assignment: CDR1 SGHVS and CDR2 FQNEAQ. The CDR3 here is CASSLLPRASGGADTQYF. DNA for the CDR3: TGTGCCAGCAGCTTACTCCCACGGGCTAGCGGGGGGGCGGATACGCAGTATTTT.

This clone was seen more than once but under ten times. This rearrangement joins TRBV10-2 to TRBJ2-7; TRBD1 agrees at 9 bases. The junction had 7 bases not matched to a gene; V was cut back by 9 bases and J by 4 bases. Germline V CDR1 and CDR2: WSHSY, SAAADI. There are 13 residues in the CDR3. As DNA, the CDR3 is TGCGCCAGTAAACCGGGACAGGGTTACGAGCAGTACTTC. Protein: CASKPGQGYEQYF.

The J gene is TRBJ1-1, the V gene TRBV11-1; D unclear. V was shortened by 5 bases and J by 0 bases, with 16 bases between the two germline ends. Germline lookup yields CDR1 SGHAT and CDR2 FQDESV (reference sequence). This CDR3 has 16 amino acids. CDR3 loop: CASSRGWESMNTEAFF. The CDR3 DNA reads TGTGCCAGCAGCCGGGGATGGGAATCTATGAACACTGAAGCTTTCTTT.

CDR3 protein: CASSVWGDRVEDNEQFF. DNA for the CDR3: TGTGCCAGCAGCGTATGGGGGGACAGGGTAGAGGACAATGAGCAGTTCTTC. The chain joins TRBV9 to TRBJ2-1; TRBD1 aligns across 9 bases. The junction had 10 bases not matched to a gene; V was cut back by 1 base and J by 5 bases. There are 17 residues in the CDR3. Germline values: CDR1 SGDLS, CDR2 YYNGEE. The full variable domain, its missing parts supplied by reference TRBV9 and TRBJ2-1, is DSGVTQTPKHLITATGQRVTLRCSPRSGDLSVYWYQQSLDQGLQFLIQYYNGEERAKGNILERFSAQQFPDLHSELNLSSLELGDSALYFCASSVWGDRVEDNEQFFGPGTRLTVL.